Listed here are 20 T cell receptor beta chains from one sample, sequenced in a study of shared clonotypes between healthy human individuals. The assay was immunoSEQ multiplex PCR, and TCRdb's table has in-frame clones only and misses some. Among some 2.1 million clones listed, about 93% were seen once. CD45RO-negative, CCR7-positively selected cells formed the naive CD8 fraction, excluding terminally differentiated effector memory CD45RA+ cells. Source material: naive CD8+ T cells from PBMCs. These receptors all stem from a man between 18 and 29 years old in good health. Some clones in this sample may be carry-over from other donors' samples.

J is TRBJ1-2 and V is TRBV27; tentatively, D is TRBD1 (5 bases). This CDR3 region has 15 residues. The germline CDR1 and CDR2 sequences are MNHEY and SMNVEV (reference sequence). V lost 3 bases and J lost 4, with 15 bases in between. The CDR3 DNA follows: TGTGCCAGCAGTTTCTCTGGGGCCAACTTCTATGGCTACACCTTC. Amino acids: CASSFSGANFYGYTF.

The genes are TRBV10-1 and TRBJ2-6; 8 nucleotides line up with TRBD1. CDR3 size: 19 residues. CDR1 and CDR2 from the germline V gene are WNHNN and SYGVQD (reference sequence). Unmatched junction bases numbered 7, after V lost 0 bases and J lost 0 bases. CDR3 sequence reads: CASSESGTGTGSGANVLTF. DNA for the CDR3: TGCGCCAGCAGTGAGTCGGGCACCGGGACAGGCTCTGGGGCCAACGTCCTGACTTTC.

V usage is TRBV9 and J usage is TRBJ2-2; 11 bases match TRBD2. The CDR3 is 17 residues long. With V trimmed by 3 bases and J by 4 bases, 8 bases remained unmatched. Germline assignment: CDR1 SGDLS and CDR2 YYNGEE. The CDR3 bases are TGTGCCAGCAGCGGGACTAGCGGGCCGAACCCCACCGGGGAGCTGTTTTTT. It specifies CASSGTSGPNPTGELFF.

The chain joins TRBV12-5 to TRBJ1-1; tentative D call: TRBD1 (5 bases). Germline V lookup: CDR1 LGHNT, CDR2 FRNRAP. V lost 0 bases to trimming and J lost 0 bases, with 17 bases between them. The CDR3 is made up of 18 amino acids. CDR3 in DNA: TGTGCTAGTGGTTTGGTACCCCCGCGGGGGGATTTGAACACTGAAGCTTTCTTT. It yields the protein CASGLVPPRGDLNTEAFF.

The V gene is TRBV28, the J gene TRBJ2-7, with 13 positions matching TRBD2. This CDR3 has 16 amino acids. The ends lost 6 bases at V and 3 bases at J; junction bases unmatched: 8. Per the germline V gene, CDR1 is MDHEN and CDR2 is SYDVKM. Here the CDR3 DNA reads TGTGCCAGCAGCGTGCCCGGGACTAGCGGGGTCTACGAGCAGTACTTC. It yields the protein CASSVPGTSGVYEQYF.

The chain links TRBV27 to TRBJ1-2, with D possibly being TRBD1 (6 bases). V was trimmed by 6 bases and J by 6 bases, leaving 20 bases between them. Germline values: CDR1 MNHEY, CDR2 SMNVEV (reference sequence). There are 15 residues in the CDR3. CDR3 nucleotides: TGTGCCAGCAGGCCGAAGGAGGGTAAGGGGGATGGCTACACCTTC. Protein product: CASRPKEGKGDGYTF.

This chain links TRBV5-4 with TRBJ2-7, with D perhaps TRBD2 (5 bases). The length of the CDR3 is 13 residues. Germline CDR1 and CDR2: SGHNT and YYREEE (reference sequence). V lost 4 bases, J lost 9 bases, and 17 bases lay in between. The CDR3 DNA sequence: TGTGCCAGCAGCGACGACAACCCCGCGGGGCAGTACTTC. It specifies CASSDDNPAGQYF.

In DNA form, the CDR3 reads TGTGCCAGCAGCACAAACGCCCAGCGGGTCCCCTACGAGCAGTACTTC. The encoded protein is CASSTNAQRVPYEQYF. This chain links TRBV7-9 with TRBJ2-7; TRBD2 might be the D (6 bases). Between the trimmed V and J ends, which lost 5 bases and 2 bases, there was a span of 19 bases. There are 16 residues in the CDR3. The germline V gene has CDR1 SEHNR and CDR2 FQNEAQ (reference sequence).

This clone was counted a single time. CDR3 sequence (DNA): TGTGCCAGCAGCCCGGACAGGGGCTCCTACGAGCAGTACTTC. Protein: CASSPDRGSYEQYF. The rearrangement links TRBV5-6 to TRBJ2-7, with 9 bases fitting TRBD1. J lost 0 bases, V lost 4 bases, and 2 bases had no gene match. The germline CDR1 and CDR2 sequences are SGHDT and YYEEEE. The CDR3 has 14 amino acids.

V and J are TRBV13 and TRBJ1-2; D unclear. Trimming left V 0 bases short and J 8 bases short, with 16 bases between. This CDR3 has 15 amino acids. CDR1 is PRHDT and CDR2 is FYEKMQ in the germline V gene (reference sequence). The CDR3 is CASSLGGLPTEGYTF. The CDR3 nucleotides are TGTGCCAGCAGCTTAGGTGGGTTGCCAACGGAGGGCTACACCTTC.

The rearrangement uses TRBV7-3 and TRBJ2-7, with D possibly matching TRBD1 (5 bases). This CDR3 has 15 amino acids. The germline V gene has CDR1 SGHTA and CDR2 FQGTGA. Trimming stripped 1 base from V and 3 bases from J, with 13 bases between. The CDR3 nucleotides read TGTGCCAGCAGCTTAATTTCAGGGCCCGGCTACGAGCAGTACTTC. Its translation is CASSLISGPGYEQYF.

The chain has TRBV28 and TRBJ1-5; 9 bases are a match to TRBD1. This CDR3 contains 16 residues. Looked up from germline, CDR1 is MDHEN and CDR2 is SYDVKM. V dropped 1 base and J dropped 0; count of bases not matched to a gene: 1. The CDR3 reads CASSLYRGLSNQPQHF. Here the CDR3 DNA reads TGTGCCAGCAGTTTATACAGGGGGCTTAGCAATCAGCCCCAGCATTTT.

The V call is TRBV5-6, the J call TRBJ2-5, with 7 bases that match TRBD1. Losses at the gene ends were 4 bases for V and 0 bases for J; bases not matched to a gene: 15. Germline-derived CDR1 and CDR2 are SGHDT and YYEEEE. This CDR3 contains 18 residues. DNA for the CDR3: TGTGCCAGCAGCGCTTCTGAAACCGGGACAGCACACCAAGAGACCCAGTACTTC. Translation: CASSASETGTAHQETQYF.

V is TRBV15 and J is TRBJ2-1, with TRBD1 identical over 9 bases. This CDR3 is 22 amino acids long. The germline V gene has CDR1 LNHNV and CDR2 YYDKDF (reference sequence). V trimming: 0 bases; J trimming: 0 bases; junction bases outside the gene matches: 18. The CDR3 spells CATSRDFLVDRGARGSYNEQFF. CDR3 DNA sequence: TGTGCCACCAGCAGAGATTTCTTGGTGGACAGGGGTGCCCGTGGCTCCTACAATGAGCAGTTCTTC.

The genes are TRBV29-1 and TRBJ2-7; TRBD1 is a possible D gene (6 bases). Trimming shortened V by 1 base and J by 1 base, and 11 bases separated the two germline ends. This CDR3 has 14 residues. Germline V gene data show CDR1 as SQVTM and CDR2 as ANQGSEA. The CDR3 coding sequence is TGCAGCGTTGAAGCGGGCAGGGGATCCTACGAGCAGTACTTC. It yields the protein CSVEAGRGSYEQYF.

This sequence joins TRBV7-2 and TRBJ2-7; 9 bases are a match to TRBD2. This CDR3 has 15 amino acids. With 6 bases clipped from V and 3 bases from J, the junction kept 9 bases outside the gene matches. Germline V lookup: CDR1 SGHTA, CDR2 FQGNSA. This chain's CDR3 is CASSYTTSGFYEQYF. CDR3 DNA sequence: TGTGCCAGCAGTTATACCACTAGCGGGTTCTACGAGCAGTACTTC.

CDR3: CASSFHSTGETQYF. CDR3 nucleotide sequence: TGTGCCAGCAGCTTTCACTCGACAGGGGAAACGCAGTATTTT. The chain employs TRBV7-9 and TRBJ2-3, with 8 bases lining up with TRBD1. Germline V gives CDR1 SEHNR, CDR2 FQNEAQ (reference sequence). V shed 3 bases and J 9 bases; nucleotides not matched to a gene: 8. The CDR3 extends over 14 amino acids.

The chain recombines TRBV5-6 with TRBJ1-1; D is uncertain. The CDR3 length is 13 residues. Trimming stripped 2 bases from V and 1 base from J, with 6 bases between. The germline V gene has CDR1 SGHDT and CDR2 YYEEEE. CDR3 residues: CASSFTPNTEAFF. CDR3 DNA sequence: TGTGCCAGCAGCTTTACACCGAACACTGAAGCTTTCTTT.

The DNA of the CDR3 is TGTGCCAGCAGCTTAGAAGGGATCGGCAATCAGCCCCAGCATTTT. Translated: CASSLEGIGNQPQHF. The V gene is TRBV11-3, the J gene TRBJ1-5; no clear D. The CDR3 runs 15 residues. Germline values: CDR1 SGHNT, CDR2 YENEEA. V was clipped by 0 bases and J by 2 bases, with 8 bases between them.

The V and J genes are TRBV28 and TRBJ2-3, with D perhaps matching TRBD2 (6 bases). V shed 7 bases and J shed 4 bases, with 12 bases lying between them. From germline, CDR1 is MDHEN and CDR2 SYDVKM. CDR3 length: 13 residues. In nucleotides, the CDR3 is TGTGCCAGCAATCGGGGGAGCGCAGATACGCAGTATTTT. Encoded protein: CASNRGSADTQYF.